This paragraph reports one TCR beta chain. What it recognizes is unknown. Donors showed nominal health when sampled, although they likely had unrecorded immune exposures. This record comes from a study of cytomegalovirus exposure and HLA in healthy donors. Both 60 Vbeta primers and 13 Jbeta primers went into the PCR. The table came from immunoSEQ multiplex PCR; TCRdb's copy has only in-frame clones and leaves some out. The table lists 110,000 or so clones, 67% of them singletons. Overall study findings and caveats: Accurate prediction of most subjects' HLA-A and HLA-B alleles from TCR beta sequences was reported.

From germline, CDR1 is LNHDA and CDR2 SQIVND (reference sequence). V shed 5 bases and J shed 2 bases, with 9 bases lying between them. This CDR3 region has 14 residues. Sequencing input: PBMCs. The receptor comes from a man aged 18 to 30 in good health and CMV-seropositive. V is TRBV19 and J is TRBJ2-2; D might be TRBD2 (6 bases). CDR3 sequence: CASSPGLNTGELFF. The CDR3 DNA reads TGTGCCAGTAGTCCGGGACTCAACACCGGGGAGCTGTTTTTT. Drawing the rest from reference TRBV19 and TRBJ2-2, the complete variable domain is DGGITQSPKYLFRKEGQNVTLSCEQNLNHDAMYWYRQDPGQGLRLIYYSQIVNDFQKGDIAEGYSVSREKKESFPLTVTSAQKNPTAFYLCASSPGLNTGELFFGEGSRLTVL.